This T cell receptor beta chain was sequenced in a study of cytomegalovirus exposure and HLA in healthy donors. Study-wide points: In an earlier analysis, productive rearrangement rates for most beta V segments clustered near 87% or 30%. Most TCR sequences were uncommon, yet certain public TCRs appeared in many donors.

13 Jbeta primers and 60 Vbeta primers were used for the PCR. Using immunoSEQ multiplex PCR, the repertoire was profiled, and TCRdb retains in-frame clones only, with some absent. The sample yields 100,000 to 150,000 clones, about four fifths seen once. Between the trimmed V and J ends, which lost 3 bases and 4 bases, there was a span of 9 bases. CDR3 length equals 13 residues. CDR1 is LNHDA, CDR2 SQIVND, per germline (reference sequence). In this sample, this clone turned up a few times. Its specificity is not known. The rearrangement uses TRBV19 and TRBJ1-1; D is ambiguous. Input material: PBMCs. The clonotype originates from a human donor in good health. Here the CDR3 reads CASSMMEGTEAFF. For the CDR3, the DNA is TGTGCCAGTAGTATGATGGAGGGCACTGAAGCTTTCTTT.